These 26 T cell receptor beta chains came from one sample sequenced in a study of T-cell reconstitution after alpha-beta-depleted transplantation in children. Unique molecular identifiers tagged the TCRbeta library. TCRdb analysed the PCR reads with MiXCR anew, one entry per CDR3 protein. The repertoire consists of hundreds of thousands of distinct CDR3 sequences, with approximately 11% occurring once and the leading ten covering 28%. The sequencing used PBMCs, collected before TCRalphabeta/CD19-depleted stem cell transplant. The receptors originated from a child in the first two years of life with acute myeloid leukemia, due to receive a stem cell transplant.

The genes are TRBV3-1 and TRBJ2-5, with 7 bases aligning to TRBD2. J gave up 9 bases and V 4 bases, and 8 bases lay outside the gene matches. CDR3 length: 13 amino acids. The germline CDR1 and CDR2 sequences are LGHDT and YNNKEL (reference sequence). This CDR3 reads CASSLIHGGAQYF. The CDR3, as DNA: TGTGCCAGCAGCCTCATTCATGGGGGGGCCCAGTACTTC.

In this sample, this clonotype turned up many times. The rearrangement uses TRBV12-3 or TRBV12-4 and TRBJ1-5; D might be TRBD1 (6 bases). V was cut by 3 bases and J by 3 bases, with 15 bases left in between. This CDR3 is built from 16 residues. Here the CDR3 reads CASSFVAGAANQPQHF. CDR3 bases: TGTGCCAGCAGTTTTGTGGCGGGGGCGGCCAATCAGCCCCAGCATTTT.

This clonotype was observed many times. A read error may account for a junction end that differs from germline. The CDR3 loop reads CASSEGYYQPQHF. The CDR3 bases are TGTGCCAGCAGCGAAGGGTACTATCAGCCCCAGCATTTT. The V call is TRBV2, the J call TRBJ1-5; D gene ambiguous. This CDR3 region has 13 residues. CDR1 and CDR2 (germline): SNHLY, FYNNEI.

This clonotype was counted ten times or more. V gene TRBV7-9 combines with J gene TRBJ1-3; unclear D gene. Germline V gene lookup returns CDR1 SEHNR and CDR2 FQNEAQ (reference sequence). The CDR3 spans 14 residues. V was shortened by 5 bases and J by 0 bases, with 8 bases between the two germline ends. CDR3 sequence reads: CASSPGPSGNTIYF. The CDR3 DNA follows: TGTGCCAGCAGCCCAGGACCCTCTGGAAACACCATATATTTT. Full variable domain (remainder filled in from reference TRBV7-9 and TRBJ1-3): DTGVSQNPRHKITKRGQNVTFRCDPISEHNRLYWYRQTLGQGPEFLTYFQNEAQLEKSRLLSDRFSAERPKGSFSTLEIQRTEQGDSAMYLCASSPGPSGNTIYFGEGSWLTVV.

This clonotype was picked up many times. The rearrangement uses TRBV18 and TRBJ1-5; 8 bases line up with TRBD1. CDR1 and CDR2 from the germline V gene are KGHSH and LQKENI. J was trimmed by 4 bases and V by 6 bases; bases with no gene match: 5. The CDR3 sequence is 14 residues long. CDR3 nucleotides: TGTGCCAGCTCGGAAGACAGGGGAAATCAGCCCCAGCATTTT. Protein product: CASSEDRGNQPQHF.

This clonotype was observed many times. This sequence joins TRBV4-2 and TRBJ1-4; D possibly corresponds to TRBD1 (6 bases). CDR1 LGHNA and CDR2 YNFKEQ come from the germline V gene. V was cut by 3 bases and J by 6 bases, with 11 bases left in between. This CDR3 is built from 14 residues. The CDR3 DNA sequence: TGTGCCAGCAGCCACGGGGGCAGGGATGAAAAACTGTTTTTT. Encoded protein: CASSHGGRDEKLFF.

The V gene is TRBV5-1, the J gene TRBJ1-4; possibly TRBD1 for D (5 bases). Germline CDR1 is SGHRS and CDR2 is YFSETQ. The CDR3 extends over 16 amino acids. V was shortened by 0 bases and J by 7 bases, with 16 bases between the two germline ends. Here the CDR3 reads CASSLEGRVIGEKLFF. The DNA of the CDR3 is TGCGCCAGCAGCTTGGAGGGGCGGGTCATCGGTGAAAAACTGTTTTTT.

By share of the sample, this clonotype is medium-sized. One junction end disagrees with the germline gene, perhaps due to a read error. The CDR3 loop is CASSLGEKLFF. The CDR3 nucleotides are TGTGCCAGCAGCTTAGGGGAAAAACTGTTTTTT. This chain joins TRBV5-1 and TRBJ1-4; no firm D call. The CDR3 sequence is 11 residues long. Germline values: CDR1 SGHRS, CDR2 YFSETQ.

This clonotype showed up many times. The V and J genes are TRBV20-1 and TRBJ1-1; D remains unclear. Germline V gene sequence: CDR1 DFQATT, CDR2 SNEGSKA (reference sequence). CDR3 size: 12 residues. Trimming took 0 bases from V and 5 from J, leaving 7 bases between them. In DNA, the CDR3 is TGCAGTGCTAGAGAGGACTATACTGAAGCTTTCTTT. Translation gives CSAREDYTEAFF.

This clonotype was detected ten times or more. This chain joins TRBV6-2 or TRBV6-3 and TRBJ2-5; 11 nucleotides agree with TRBD2. CDR3 length equals 13 residues. J was trimmed by 7 bases and V by 5 bases; bases with no gene match: 3. Germline V CDR1 and CDR2: MNHEY, SVGEGT. The CDR3 spells CASSTGLAGTQYF. The DNA of the CDR3 is TGTGCCAGCAGTACCGGACTAGCGGGGACCCAGTACTTC.

On this clonotype itself: Just one base apart from a much larger clone, this may be a read error. The chain is built from TRBV10-2 and TRBJ2-5, with 14 bases identical to TRBD2. Trimming removed 4 bases from V and 0 bases from J; junction bases left unmatched: 16. The CDR3 covers 21 residues. Germline V gene sequence: CDR1 WSHSY, CDR2 SAAADI. The CDR3 DNA reads TGCGCCAGCAGTGCCCCCGGTCGACTAGCGGGGGGGCCGAAGTACCAAGAGACCCAGTACTTC. Its protein is CASSAPGRLAGGPKYQETQYF.

This clonotype appeared many times. The V gene is TRBV7-9, the J gene TRBJ2-4; 7 bases fit TRBD2. This CDR3 comprises 16 residues. J lost 5 bases, V lost 5 bases, and 12 bases had no gene match. Per the germline V gene, CDR1 is SEHNR and CDR2 is FQNEAQ (reference sequence). CDR3 sequence reads: CASSPPSGGDENIQYF. The CDR3 DNA follows: TGTGCCAGCAGCCCCCCAAGTGGGGGGGATGAAAACATTCAGTACTTC. The variable domain in full, completed from reference TRBV7-9 and TRBJ2-4, reads DTGVSQNPRHKITKRGQNVTFRCDPISEHNRLYWYRQTLGQGPEFLTYFQNEAQLEKSRLLSDRFSAERPKGSFSTLEIQRTEQGDSAMYLCASSPPSGGDENIQYFGAGTRLSVL.

This clonotype was observed a few times. This sequence may be a read error, since a much larger clone differs from it by one base. The rearrangement links TRBV27 to TRBJ1-2; D perhaps matches TRBD1 (5 bases). Germline CDR1 and CDR2: MNHEY and SMNVEV (reference sequence). The CDR3 consists of 13 residues. The CDR3 here is CASSLSWGYGDTF. The CDR3 coding sequence is TGTGCCAGCAGTTTATCCTGGGGCTATGGCGACACCTTC.

This clonotype was observed at least ten times. This chain uses TRBV18 with TRBJ2-3; D not certain. Trimming stripped 3 bases from V and 8 bases from J, with 12 bases between. The V gene's germline CDR1 is KGHSH and CDR2 LQKENI. The length of the CDR3 is 13 residues. The chain's CDR3 is CASSPPIVGTQYF. The CDR3 nucleotides are TGTGCCAGCTCACCGCCGATTGTTGGTACGCAGTATTTT.

This clonotype was counted at least ten times. The genes are TRBV7-9 and TRBJ2-5; 9 nucleotides agree with TRBD2. The V segment lost 0 bases and the J segment 4 bases; nucleotides outside the gene matches: 9. The CDR3 has 17 residues. CDR1 is SEHNR and CDR2 is FQNEAQ in the germline V gene (reference sequence). CDR3 sequence reads: CASSLAHGLAGVETQYF. CDR3 nucleotide sequence: TGTGCCAGCAGCTTAGCGCACGGATTAGCGGGAGTAGAGACCCAGTACTTC.

This chain links TRBV12-3 or TRBV12-4 with TRBJ2-2; D remains unclear. CDR3 length equals 14 residues. V dropped 9 bases and J dropped 6 bases, with 17 bases sitting between them. CDR3 sequence: CASRTTRTSGELFF. As DNA, the CDR3 is TGTGCCAGTAGAACCACAAGAACTTCCGGGGAGCTGTTTTTT.

At least ten counts were recorded for this clonotype. Here the CDR3 DNA reads TGTGCCAGCAACCAAGGACTGCCATCGGCTGAAGCTTTCTTT. It codes for CASNQGLPSAEAFF. V is TRBV6-5 and J is TRBJ1-1; D gene uncertain. The CDR3 covers 14 residues. Germline loops: CDR1 MNHEY, CDR2 SVGAGI. V lost 7 bases, J lost 6 bases, and 18 bases lay in between.

This sequence joins TRBV7-2 and TRBJ2-7; 15 nucleotides line up with TRBD2. The junction had 8 bases not matched to a gene; V was cut back by 5 bases and J by 9 bases. CDR3 length: 15 residues. Germline lookup yields CDR1 SGHTA and CDR2 FQGNSA. CDR3: CASSRGLAGGNGQYF. CDR3 in DNA: TGTGCCAGCAGCAGAGGACTAGCGGGAGGGAACGGGCAGTACTTC.

This clonotype appeared a few times. The V gene is TRBV28, the J gene TRBJ2-5, with TRBD2 identical over 7 bases. V was pared by 6 bases and J by 4 bases, with 5 bases of the junction left unmatched. The V gene's germline CDR1 is MDHEN and CDR2 SYDVKM. This CDR3 has 13 residues. This CDR3 reads CASSSAGLETQYF. The CDR3 DNA is TGTGCCAGCAGCTCAGCGGGGTTAGAGACCCAGTACTTC.

The chain carries TRBV6-1 and TRBJ1-5, with D unresolved. The CDR3 consists of 14 residues. Germline CDR1 is MNHNS and CDR2 is SASEGT. Trimming left V 7 bases short and J 2 bases short, with 12 bases between. CDR3 region: CASTESWGNQPQHF. CDR3 coding DNA: TGTGCCAGCACCGAAAGTTGGGGCAATCAGCCCCAGCATTTT.

The sample holds many counts of this clonotype. The V gene is TRBV10-3, the J gene TRBJ2-3, with D uncertain. V dropped 0 bases and J dropped 5 bases, with 12 bases sitting between them. CDR1 is ENHRY, CDR2 SYGVKD, per germline. The CDR3 is made up of 15 amino acids. CDR3 sequence (DNA): TGTGCCATCAGTGAGTCGAGCAACGACTTAGATACGCAGTATTTT. Translating it yields CAISESSNDLDTQYF.

Regarding this clonotype: It may be a read error: a sequence one base away is much more abundant. This chain joins TRBV6-1 and TRBJ1-1; 8 bases match TRBD1. CDR1 MNHNS and CDR2 SASEGT come from the germline V gene. The CDR3 runs 14 residues. With V trimmed by 4 bases and J by 6 bases, 7 bases remained unmatched. DNA of the CDR3: TGTGCCAGCAGTGCACAGGGGGAGGGAGCTGAAGCTTTCTTT. As protein: CASSAQGEGAEAFF.

Ten or more counts support this clonotype. J is TRBJ1-1 and V is TRBV11-3, with TRBD1 matching 7 bases. The CDR3 is 14 amino acids. CDR1 and CDR2 from the germline V gene are SGHNT and YENEEA. With V trimmed by 3 bases and J by 7 bases, 8 bases remained unmatched. CDR3 loop: CASSFSGGWGEAFF. The DNA for the CDR3 is TGTGCCAGCAGCTTTTCAGGGGGATGGGGTGAAGCTTTCTTT. The variable domain in full, with the rest retrieved from reference TRBV11-3 and TRBJ1-1, is EAGVVQSPRYKIIEKKQPVAFWCNPISGHNTLYWYLQNLGQGPELLIRYENEEAVDDSQLPKDRFSAERLKGVDSTLKIQPAELGDSAVYLCASSFSGGWGEAFFGQGTRLTVV.

This clonotype was detected ten times or more. The genes are TRBV11-2 and TRBJ1-2, with D perhaps matching TRBD1 (5 bases). CDR1 and CDR2 (germline): SGHAT, FQNNGV. The germline V and J ends were trimmed by 0 bases and 0 bases, with 11 bases remaining between them. The CDR3 runs 16 residues. The CDR3 loop is CASSLDRGVPNYGYTF. In nucleotides, the CDR3 is TGTGCCAGCAGCTTAGATCGGGGGGTACCTAACTATGGCTACACCTTC.

This clonotype was seen many times. The gene calls are TRBV10-3 and TRBJ2-7; a possible D gene is TRBD1 (6 bases). Trimming left V 3 bases short and J 3 bases short, with 15 bases between. Germline values: CDR1 ENHRY, CDR2 SYGVKD. This CDR3 is 15 amino acids long. CDR3 DNA sequence: TGTGCCATCAGTGAAGCCGAGGACAGTCACTACGAGCAGTACTTC. Residues: CAISEAEDSHYEQYF.

This clonotype was seen at least ten times. V gene TRBV28 combines with J gene TRBJ1-2; the match to TRBD1 covers 7 bases. CDR1 and CDR2 from the germline V gene are MDHEN and SYDVKM. Trimming removed 2 bases from V and 3 bases from J; junction bases left unmatched: 3. This CDR3 comprises 14 residues. The CDR3 DNA follows: TGTGCCAGCAGTTTAGGCAGGGGGTACTATGGCTACACCTTC. This gives the protein CASSLGRGYYGYTF.